This TCR beta chain comes out of a study of blood T cell repertoires in COVID-19. The CDR3 totals 16 residues. The germline V gene has CDR1 SGHNT and CDR2 YENEEA. V lost 1 base and J 8 bases, leaving 21 bases between the germline ends. Seattle patients were enrolled during active infection and followed longitudinally. Per the original methods: For nucleated cells, counts were estimated from reference gene primer amplification. The data were produced by immunoSEQ multiplex PCR, yet TCRdb's version contains in-frame clones alone and is incomplete. The DNA was the basis for D and trimming; V, J and clone size are from that table. The top ten clones hold 7.5% to 9.5% of a sample with 500,000 to 600,000 clones, about 88% of them seen once.

The sequencing sample was made of peripheral blood. The gene calls are TRBV11-3 and TRBJ2-7; perhaps TRBD2 as D (6 bases). This TCR came from a woman in her forties or fifties with COVID-19, enrolled during active disease. CDR3 in DNA: TGTGCCAGCAGCTTAGGGGGGGAGCACGACCAGCTCAAGCAGTACTTC. Its translation is CASSLGGEHDQLKQYF. Filled out from reference TRBV11-3 and TRBJ2-7, the complete variable domain reads EAGVVQSPRYKIIEKKQPVAFWCNPISGHNTLYWYLQNLGQGPELLIRYENEEAVDDSQLPKDRFSAERLKGVDSTLKIQPAELGDSAVYLCASSLGGEHDQLKQYFGPGTRLTVT.